This T cell receptor (beta chain) was observed in a study of T cell responses to AZD1222 COVID-19 vaccine. This CDR3 contains 14 residues. Germline values: CDR1 SQVTM, CDR2 ANQGSEA. Germline trimming cut 7 bases from V and 5 bases from J; bases unmatched to any gene: 13. About this clone itself: Antigen: not known.

Sequencing was performed with immunoSEQ multiplex PCR; in TCRdb, only in-frame clones are kept and a portion is missing. The sample has some 140,000 clones; about 88% are singletons. General observations from the study: Samples come after the peak T cell response, not at day 14. Donor demographics were predominantly white British with a female majority; clonal diversity may be underestimated.

This TCR came from an adult in good health. The chain has TRBV29-1 and TRBJ1-1, with TRBD1 identical over 7 bases. The sequencing used peripheral blood, collected on day 0 of AZD1222 vaccination. Written as DNA, the CDR3 is TGCAGCGCGAGACCTTCGACAGGGAAAACTGAAGCTTTCTTT. Its translation is CSARPSTGKTEAFF.